The source of this T cell receptor beta chain is a study of blood T cell repertoires in COVID-19. Study as a whole: COVID-19 samples collected from the United States, Italy and Spain covered acute and convalescent phases. The analysed material was cDNA or gDNA that came from T cells, B-cell-depleted T cells, or PBMCs.

In the original workflow: Reference gene primer amplification in the assay estimated nucleated cell counts. Profiling relied on immunoSEQ multiplex PCR, and the TCRdb table lists in-frame clones only, not all of them. The V and J calls and clone size were taken over from that table, and D and trimming were inferred from the DNA. The profile shows roughly 200,000 clones, around 84% of them singletons. The source of this sequence is a woman of 80 years or more with acute or convalescent COVID-19. The sequencing sample was made of peripheral blood.

CDR3 residues: CASSFLAGAEQYF. In nucleotides, the CDR3 is TGCGCCAGCAGCTTCCTAGCGGGAGCCGAGCAGTACTTC. V and J are TRBV5-1 and TRBJ2-7; 10 bases fit TRBD2. The CDR3 sequence is 13 residues long. Germline V lookup: CDR1 SGHRS, CDR2 YFSETQ. Trimming at V came to 2 bases and at J to 6 bases, leaving 2 bases not matched to a gene.